This paragraph covers one TCR beta chain sequence. Its antigen is unknown. This record comes from a study of T cells expressing NK-cell markers (dated by TCRdb to about 2020). For the wider study: In sorted CD3+CD56+NKG2C+, CD3+CD56+NKG2C- and CD3+CD56-NKG2C+ T-cell subsets from eight or nine donors, TCR beta-chain repertoires were profiled. The eight sequenced donors were randomly selected healthy volunteers, three men and five women. Among the eight sequenced donors, seven were HCMV-seropositive and one was HCMV-seronegative. Illumina HiSeq 2000/2500, MiSeq or NextSeq was used to sequence libraries as 2 x 150 bp reads. Paper-wide results and their limitations: Whether the expanded NKG2C-expressing T cell clones were specific for HCMV antigens was left unclear. In a handful of donors, the dominant CD3+CD56+NKG2C+ clonotypes were found to rank among the top 10 CD8+ clonotypes and to make up about 1.0-7.5% of CD8+ T cells. Those dominant clonotypes were again the most abundant among CD3+CD56-NKG2C+ cells in a few donors, at about 25-65%.

HCMV serostatus was determined by detecting HCMV-specific IgG in serum with a commercial ELISA kit. Peripheral blood mononuclear cells were isolated from blood by Ficoll density gradient centrifugation. CDR1 and CDR2 are drawn from the germline V gene (reference sequence): LNHDA, SQIVND. Including cysteine and phenylalanine, the CDR3 has 15 amino acids. Only the protein is on record. Sequencer: Illumina HiSeq 2000. TCR beta cDNA libraries were made by 5'RACE template switching that added a universal primer site and unique molecular identifiers. Priming for cDNA synthesis came from the TCR beta constant segment, and two successive PCR amplification steps followed. As for how the authors treated the data: Reads were demultiplexed and grouped by UMI with MIGEC, and clonotypes were assembled and quantified with MiTCR. To exclude erroneous sequences, only TCR cDNA sequences supported by at least two reads were retained. Downstream repertoire analysis used the tcR package, and clonotypes were matched across fractions by CDR3 nucleotide sequence plus V segment. VDJmatch was used to annotate antigen specificity against VDJdb, with one amino acid substitution allowed in CDR3. Through TCRdb reprocessing, the reads give one entry per CDR3 protein sequence; DNA is omitted. These V and J calls derive from TCRdb rather than the authors' analysis. This sample's table lists approximately 170,000 distinct CDR3 sequences. 20% to 25% of the sample is in the top ten clones.

This sequence was found in a man aged 18-70 years in good health. Recombination connected TRBV19 to TRBJ2-5; the D call of TRBD2 rests on TCRdb alone, since no DNA is present to check it. The sequenced material came from blood T cells: a sorted CD56 or NKG2C T cell subset, CD4+ or CD8+ T cells, or bulk PBMC T cells (not recorded which). CDR3 sequence: CASRLMGTTQETQYF.